The rows below give T cell receptor beta chains drawn from one sample of a study of blood T cell repertoires in COVID-19. Generated by immunoSEQ multiplex PCR, the TCRdb table keeps only in-frame clones and is missing some. The data contain approximately 500,000 clones, around 85% of them seen just once; the ten biggest clones take up under 4%. Input material: peripheral blood. The receptors shown here come from a human donor in a cohort sampled during active COVID-19. CDR3s include the opening cysteine and the closing phenylalanine or tryptophan. Fields, in order: V gene, J gene, CDR3 protein.

TRBV30,TRBJ1-5,CAWSPKLNQPQHF
TRBV2,TRBJ1-5,CASSSTATTDQPQHF
TRBV6-6,TRBJ1-2,CASIPDTYGGGYTF
TRBV7-2,TRBJ1-2,CASRRDRGDGYTF
TRBV19,TRBJ1-2,CASSIARGIEGYTF
TRBV6-5,TRBJ1-3,CASRATGVGGNTIYF
TRBV14,TRBJ2-1,CASSVLVTSRDEQFF
TRBV28,TRBJ2-7,CASSFEGTSGRPGNPYEQYF
TRBV6-4,TRBJ2-1,CASKSGRADTRNEQFF
TRBV21-1,TRBJ2-1,CALITAGVEQFF
TRBV9,TRBJ2-3,CASSEYRDRRPLFTDTQYF
TRBV7-3,TRBJ2-3,CASSLTGTYTDTQYF
TRBV7-3,TRBJ2-7,CASSLGSSGPYEQYF
TRBV29-1,TRBJ2-1,CSAGQGANEQFF
TRBV30,TRBJ2-5,CAWSGQGSETQYF
TRBV7-2,TRBJ2-2,CASSLASRGNGELFF
TRBV9,TRBJ1-1,CASSPRTGGDTEAFF
TRBV7-9,TRBJ2-7,CASSRLALYEQYF
TRBV4-2,TRBJ1-1,CASSLDRGGSRTEAFF
TRBV6-5,TRBJ2-1,CASRRTHNNEQFF
TRBV28,TRBJ2-1,CASASPGQPFSSYNEQFF
TRBV5-1,TRBJ2-5,CASSPGQGGPGTQYF
TRBV18,TRBJ1-3,CASSPSDSSGNTIYF
TRBV6-6,TRBJ2-1,CASRPSGGPFNEQFF
TRBV28,TRBJ2-7,CASGETGIKAYEQYF
TRBV30,TRBJ2-2,CAWSVGLAGAGELFF